This record covers a single T cell receptor beta chain. The repertoire was sequenced with immunoSEQ multiplex PCR; TCRdb's copy has only in-frame clones and lacks some. The sample includes 60,000 to 75,000 clones, approximately 82% of them seen just once. The data originate from a study of T cell responses to AZD1222 COVID-19 vaccine. Per germline, CDR1 SEHNR and CDR2 FQNEAQ (reference sequence). V was clipped by 2 bases and J by 0 bases, with 17 bases between them. The CDR3 spans 18 residues. This receptor was obtained from an adult in good health. The chain uses TRBV7-9 and TRBJ1-5; D uncertain. Material: peripheral blood, obtained on day 0 of AZD1222 vaccination. The CDR3 protein is CASSLIYRAGHSNQPQHF. The CDR3 region has the DNA TGTGCCAGCAGCTTAATCTATCGGGCAGGCCATAGCAATCAGCCCCAGCATTTT. Combining the CDR3 with reference TRBV7-9 and TRBJ1-5 gives the whole variable domain DTGVSQNPRHKITKRGQNVTFRCDPISEHNRLYWYRQTLGQGPEFLTYFQNEAQLEKSRLLSDRFSAERPKGSFSTLEIQRTEQGDSAMYLCASSLIYRAGHSNQPQHFGDGTRLSIL.